This T cell receptor beta chain was captured in a study of cytomegalovirus exposure and HLA in healthy donors. It was with 60 Vbeta and 13 Jbeta primers that the PCR ran. This table comes from immunoSEQ multiplex PCR, and its TCRdb copy is limited to in-frame clones, with some not included. The profile shows approximately 87,000 clones, around four fifths of them singletons. Worth noting for this clone: The antigen is undetermined.

Germline CDR1 is MDHEN and CDR2 is SYDVKM. V lost 8 bases to trimming and J lost 8 bases, with 16 bases between them. The CDR3 loop spans 13 amino acids. Overall study results and limits: Most TCR sequences were seen very rarely across donors, but some public TCRs occurred in many.

The sequence was obtained from a woman younger than 30 in good health and CMV-seropositive. The sequencing input was PBMCs. The chain carries TRBV28 and TRBJ2-1, with D uncertain. The CDR3 DNA follows: TGTGCCAGCTCTCGCCAAGCGTCGGATGAGCAGTTCTTC. The encoded protein is CASSRQASDEQFF.